This is a list of T cell receptor beta chains from one sample in a study of cytomegalovirus exposure and HLA in healthy donors. TCRdb's table, derived via immunoSEQ multiplex PCR, lists solely in-frame clones and lacks some. Found here are about 110,000 clones, about 70% of them singletons; the top ten hold roughly 6%. Sequenced sample: PBMCs. The receptors derive from a woman aged 45 to 65 in good health and CMV-seropositive. Each CDR3 is given with its conserved first and last residue. The D gene is left open where the match is weak. Clone size is not always given. Where it is, it says once, few, many or a class for expanded clones.

CDR3 DNA,CDR3 protein,D gene,V gene,clone size,J gene
TGTGCCAGTAGTACCTCACAGGGAATCCTCTCCTACGAGCAGTACTTC,CASSTSQGILSYEQYF,NA,TRBV19,NA,TRBJ2-7
TGTGCCAGCAGTTTCGGGGTGGCAGGAAACACCATATATTTT,CASSFGVAGNTIYF,NA,TRBV28,NA,TRBJ1-3
TGCGCCAGCAGCTTCGGGGACTTTCTGAGCTCCTACAATGAGCAGTTCTTC,CASSFGDFLSSYNEQFF,NA,TRBV5-1,NA,TRBJ2-1
TGTGCCAGCAGCTTGTTCCGGGACAATGAGCAGTTCTTC,CASSLFRDNEQFF,NA,TRBV5-5,once,TRBJ2-1
TGTGCCAGCAGCCAAGAAACAGGAGGGGAAAAACTGTTTTTT,CASSQETGGEKLFF,NA,TRBV14,NA,TRBJ1-4
TGCGCCAGCAGCTTACTGACAGGGTTGAACACTGAAGCTTTCTTT,CASSLLTGLNTEAFF,TRBD1,TRBV5-1,NA,TRBJ1-1
TGTGCCAGCAGCCCCACCCGGGGACAGGGTTTTGGCTACACCTTC,CASSPTRGQGFGYTF,TRBD1,TRBV4-2,NA,TRBJ1-2
TGTGCCAGCAGTTCCCCGACTAGGCCCACAGATACGCAGTATTTT,CASSSPTRPTDTQYF,NA,TRBV28,NA,TRBJ2-3
TGTGCCTGGAGTGTTGAGGGGGCTGGTTCACCCCTCCACTTT,CAWSVEGAGSPLHF,TRBD1,TRBV30,NA,TRBJ1-6
TGTGCCAGCAGCTTAAGTTGGGCACCTTATGGCTACACCTTC,CASSLSWAPYGYTF,NA,TRBV11-2,NA,TRBJ1-2
TGTGCCTGGAGTGGCCTCATACAGATGAACTATGGCTACACCTTC,CAWSGLIQMNYGYTF,NA,TRBV30,NA,TRBJ1-2
TGTGCCAGCACTCATGGAAGGGGGCCCTATAATGAAAAACTGTTTTTT,CASTHGRGPYNEKLFF,TRBD1,TRBV28,NA,TRBJ1-4
TGTGCCAGCAGTTTAGGACTAGCGGGGGGCACAGATACGCAGTATTTT,CASSLGLAGGTDTQYF,TRBD2,TRBV28,NA,TRBJ2-3
TGTGCCAGCAGCTATTACGGTGTATACAACACTGAAGCTTTCTTT,CASSYYGVYNTEAFF,NA,TRBV7-3,NA,TRBJ1-1
TGTGCCAGCAGTGAAGCCATCCACACTGAAGCTTTCTTT,CASSEAIHTEAFF,NA,TRBV6-1,NA,TRBJ1-1
TGTGCCAGCAGTGAATATCCGGGGGACTCGAACACCGGGGAGCTGTTTTTT,CASSEYPGDSNTGELFF,NA,TRBV25-1,once,TRBJ2-2
TGTGCCAGCAGCCCATACAGGGGCCTCGTAGACACCATATATTTT,CASSPYRGLVDTIYF,TRBD1,TRBV11-2,NA,TRBJ1-3
TGTGCCAGTTCGGGGGGCCTAGGAGAAGAGACCCAGTACTTC,CASSGGLGEETQYF,NA,TRBV5-6,few,TRBJ2-5
TGTGCCAGCAGCGCCCGGTGGACAGCGAACACTGAAGCTTTCTTT,CASSARWTANTEAFF,NA,TRBV9,NA,TRBJ1-1
TGTGCCTGGAGTTCCCCCCCGAGTTCGAATAATTCACCCCTCCACTTT,CAWSSPPSSNNSPLHF,NA,TRBV30,NA,TRBJ1-6